This T cell receptor (beta chain) was sequenced for a study of cytomegalovirus exposure and HLA in healthy donors. Study-level information: T cells numbering about 200 million yielded some 110 million unique TCR beta sequences in an earlier analysis.

The V gene lost 5 bases and the J gene lost 5 bases, with 15 bases spanning the gap. Germline V gene lookup returns CDR1 MDHEN and CDR2 SYDVKM. This CDR3 is built from 14 residues. Primers for the PCR totalled 60 Vbeta and 13 Jbeta. As handled by the study authors: Approximately 12 million of 70 million to 80 million unique TCR beta chains were shared, per a later count. TCRdb keeps only in-frame clones here, not all; method: immunoSEQ multiplex PCR. V and J calls and clone size come straight from that table; D and trimming were deduced from the DNA. The sample contains more than 95,000 clones, 75% of which appear only once. At sampling all donors were nominally healthy, likely with unrecorded immune exposures.

Sequenced input: PBMCs. This TCR was sampled from a woman aged 50 to 60 in good health and CMV-seronegative. The rearrangement uses TRBV28 and TRBJ2-5; no firm D call. The CDR3, as DNA: TGTGCCAGCAGTCTTATTTTCTTCGGGGAGACCCAGTACTTC. Its translation: CASSLIFFGETQYF.